This T cell receptor beta chain was sequenced for a study of beta chain features in type 1 diabetes. Overall study results and limits: Among type 1 diabetes patients, VDJ junctions had fewer insertions and more deletions. Type 1 diabetes patients showed a moderate but significant shortening of TCRB CDR3s in all four CD4+ subsets.

Expressed TCRB transcripts got sequenced, as all isolated RNA was reverse transcribed. Clones were sequenced by immunoSEQ multiplex PCR, and TCRdb holds only the in-frame ones, with some missing. Found here are about 360,000 clones, 10% to 15% of them singletons; the top ten hold more than 0.015%. The CDR3 totals 16 residues. Per the germline V gene, CDR1 is LGHNA and CDR2 is YSLEER. The junction had 10 bases not matched to a gene; V was cut back by 1 base and J by 5 bases. CD45RO/CCR7/CD25/CD127/CD95/CD27 staining was used to isolate CD4+ naive, central memory, regulatory and stem cell-like memory cells by sorting. This clone occurred a few times. The antigen is not known.

Sample: naive CD4+ T cells from blood. This receptor was taken from a man younger than 35 in good health. The rearrangement uses TRBV4-3 and TRBJ2-5; TRBD2 matches 7 bases. CDR3 region: CASSQGAAGPRETQYF. The CDR3 DNA sequence: TGCGCCAGCAGCCAAGGAGCAGCGGGGCCTAGGGAGACCCAGTACTTC.